The 29 T cell receptor beta chains presented below share a single source sample, sequenced in a study of blood T cell repertoires in COVID-19. TCRdb's copy holds only in-frame clones and misses some; the assay was immunoSEQ multiplex PCR. The data contain about 71,000 clones, more than 75% of them singletons. Sequencing input: peripheral blood. These receptor sequences come from an elderly woman with acute or convalescent COVID-19.

CDR3 DNA: TGTGCCAGCAGCTTGGCCGGGACAGGGTCAAACATTCAGTACTTC. Amino acids: CASSLAGTGSNIQYF. The J gene is TRBJ2-4, the V gene TRBV5-4; the match to TRBD1 covers 9 bases. Per germline, CDR1 SGHNT and CDR2 YYREEE (reference sequence). There are 15 residues in the CDR3. The J segment lost 6 bases and the V segment lost 0 bases, leaving 4 bases of the junction unmatched.

The table lists this clone with a few counts. This sample includes further DNA sequences coding for the same CDR3. The chain employs TRBV5-4 and TRBJ1-2; unclear D gene. CDR3 length equals 13 residues. The V and J ends lost 0 bases and 2 bases respectively, with 5 bases between them. The germline V gene has CDR1 SGHNT and CDR2 YYREEE (reference sequence). The CDR3 loop is CASSLGGNYGYTF. The CDR3 coding sequence is TGTGCCAGCAGCTTGGGAGGGAACTATGGCTACACCTTC.

The chain combines TRBV9 with TRBJ2-1; 8 bases fit TRBD2. Trimming took 1 base from V and 4 from J; bases not matched to a gene: 19. The CDR3 has 20 residues. Germline-derived CDR1 and CDR2 are SGDLS and YYNGEE. The CDR3 loop reads CASSVSGDLAGGVGYNEQFF. CDR3 in DNA: TGTGCCAGCAGCGTATCTGGGGACTTGGCGGGAGGCGTTGGATACAATGAGCAGTTCTTC.

This clone appeared a single time. This rearrangement joins TRBV5-4 to TRBJ2-5; 7 nucleotides agree with TRBD2. The V segment lost 4 bases and the J segment 5 bases; nucleotides outside the gene matches: 8. The germline V gene encodes CDR1 SGHNT and CDR2 YYREEE (reference sequence). CDR3 length: 14 amino acids. Written as DNA, the CDR3 is TGTGCCAGCAGCCCCCGAACTAGCGTCGAGACCCAGTACTTC. This codes for CASSPRTSVETQYF. Complete variable domain (other parts from reference TRBV5-4 and TRBJ2-5): ETGVTQSPTHLIKTRGQQVTLRCSSQSGHNTVSWYQQALGQGPQFIFQYYREEENGRGNFPPRFSGLQFPNYSSELNVNALELDDSALYLCASSPRTSVETQYFGPGTRLLVL.

This chain connects TRBV18 to TRBJ1-2, with TRBD1 matching over 9 bases. Germline V gene lookup returns CDR1 KGHSH and CDR2 LQKENI. Trimming at V came to 2 bases and at J to 7 bases, leaving 11 bases not matched to a gene. CDR3 size: 16 residues. The DNA of the CDR3 is TGTGCCAGCTCACCAGACGGGACAGGGAGGAAGGGTGGCTACACCTTC. It encodes CASSPDGTGRKGGYTF.

This chain uses TRBV6-4 with TRBJ2-2; TRBD2 matches at 8 bases. From germline, CDR1 is MRHNA and CDR2 SNTAGT. This CDR3 comprises 15 residues. V trimming: 4 bases; J trimming: 2 bases; junction bases outside the gene matches: 3. CDR3 sequence: CASSVLAGNTGELFF. CDR3 in DNA: TGTGCCAGCAGTGTGCTAGCGGGCAACACCGGGGAGCTGTTTTTT.

This chain connects TRBV6-2 or TRBV6-3 to TRBJ2-1, with D perhaps matching TRBD2 (5 bases). The V gene's germline CDR1 is MNHEY and CDR2 SVGEGT. Trimming removed 7 bases at V and 0 bases at J, with 13 bases between. The CDR3 runs 15 residues. In DNA, the CDR3 is TGTGCCAGCACCCCTTCGGGGTTCTCCTACAATGAGCAGTTCTTC. Translation: CASTPSGFSYNEQFF.

The chain uses TRBV5-1 and TRBJ2-7; 7 nucleotides align to TRBD1. The CDR3 covers 20 residues. Germline V gene sequence: CDR1 SGHRS, CDR2 YFSETQ. After removal of 2 bases from V and 3 bases from J, the junction contained 23 bases not matched to a gene. In DNA form, the CDR3 reads TGCGCCAGCAGCTTACCTAATACCTATCAACTAAGGGGGCACTTCTACGAGCAGTACTTC. This translates into CASSLPNTYQLRGHFYEQYF.

The V and J genes are TRBV11-3 and TRBJ2-1, with TRBD2 matching 15 bases. The germline CDR1 and CDR2 sequences are SGHNT and YENEEA. This CDR3 spans 16 amino acids. V dropped 3 bases and J dropped 6; count of bases not matched to a gene: 3. CDR3 sequence: CASSFGLAGGRNEQFF. Here the CDR3 DNA reads TGTGCCAGCAGCTTTGGACTAGCGGGAGGGCGCAATGAGCAGTTCTTC.

The CDR3 nucleotides are TGTGCCACCAGCAGAGACCGGGACACCGGAGGAGGAAACACCATATATTTT. It codes for CATSRDRDTGGGNTIYF. The gene calls are TRBV15 and TRBJ1-3, with a tentative D call TRBD1 (6 bases). Germline V lookup: CDR1 LNHNV, CDR2 YYDKDF (reference sequence). V was cut by 0 bases and J by 4 bases, with 16 bases left in between. The CDR3 is made up of 17 amino acids.

The rearrangement links TRBV2 to TRBJ2-2, with no clear D. This CDR3 spans 14 amino acids. V shed 10 bases and J shed 2 bases, with 14 bases lying between them. Germline V gene sequence: CDR1 SNHLY, CDR2 FYNNEI. The CDR3 DNA reads TGTGCCAACAAGGAGTTCCCCAACACCGGGGAGCTGTTTTTT. Its translation is CANKEFPNTGELFF.

This chain joins TRBV3-1 (or the pseudogene TRBV3-2) and TRBJ2-2; D not certain. CDR3 length equals 16 residues. The germline CDR1 and CDR2 sequences are LGHDT and YNNKEL (reference sequence). Trimming took 0 bases from V and 6 from J, leaving 14 bases between them. The DNA for the CDR3 is TGTGCCAGCAGCCAAGATCTAGGTTTCCTTCCCGGGGAGCTGTTTTTT. It codes for CASSQDLGFLPGELFF.

The chain uses TRBV18 and TRBJ2-7; 8 bases line up with TRBD1. The CDR3 loop spans 14 amino acids. V lost 6 bases, J lost 2 bases, and 6 bases stayed unmatched. The V gene's germline CDR1 is KGHSH and CDR2 LQKENI. CDR3 sequence: CASSPGQATYEQYF. The DNA of the CDR3 is TGTGCCAGCTCTCCGGGACAGGCAACCTACGAGCAGTACTTC.

The genes are TRBV5-1 and TRBJ1-1; no definite D call. Germline V gene sequence: CDR1 SGHRS, CDR2 YFSETQ. CDR3 length: 16 residues. V dropped 5 bases and J dropped 6 bases, with 23 bases sitting between them. CDR3 nucleotide sequence: TGCGCCAGCAGGAGGGAGTTGGAGGTTCCGATCCCTGAAGCTTTCTTT. It encodes CASRRELEVPIPEAFF.

This clone was counted a single time. The J gene is TRBJ2-7, the V gene TRBV12-3 or TRBV12-4, with D perhaps matching TRBD1 (5 bases). CDR3 size: 13 residues. With 1 base removed from V and 3 bases from J, the gap between germline ends came to 7 bases. In DNA, the CDR3 is TGTGCCAGCAGTTTAGGGCAGGGCTACGAGCAGTACTTC. Translated, it gives CASSLGQGYEQYF.

This chain links TRBV4-1 with TRBJ2-4; 9 bases agree with TRBD2. V was clipped by 0 bases and J by 14 bases; unmatched bases: 11. CDR1 and CDR2 (germline): MGHRA, YSYEKL. This CDR3 comprises 15 residues. CDR3 nucleotides: TGCGCCAGCAGCCAAGATCCCGGACTAGCGCCCAGGGAGTACTTC. This encodes CASSQDPGLAPREYF.

The chain joins TRBV7-3 to TRBJ2-5, with 9 bases fitting TRBD2. Germline V gene data show CDR1 as SGHTA and CDR2 as FQGTGA. The CDR3 spans 15 residues. V gave up 5 bases and J gave up 5 bases; unmatched junction bases: 9. CDR3 nucleotide sequence: TGTGCCAGCAGCCCAGGGACTAGCAGTTGGGAGACCCAGTACTTC. It translates to CASSPGTSSWETQYF.

This chain uses TRBV28 with TRBJ1-4, with TRBD1 matching over 11 bases. CDR1 is MDHEN, CDR2 SYDVKM, per germline. V was clipped by 3 bases and J by 6 bases; unmatched bases: 6. The CDR3 sequence is 16 residues long. The CDR3: CASSLNGQGADEKLFF. The CDR3 DNA follows: TGTGCCAGCAGTTTGAATGGACAGGGGGCGGATGAAAAACTGTTTTTT.

This chain uses TRBV9 with TRBJ1-2; D perhaps matches TRBD1 (6 bases). V gave up 3 bases and J gave up 4 bases, with 19 bases separating them. This CDR3 is 16 amino acids long. In germline, CDR1 is SGDLS, CDR2 YYNGEE. The CDR3 sequence is CASSGPRKQGPYGYTF. The CDR3 nucleotides read TGTGCCAGCAGCGGCCCCAGGAAACAGGGACCCTATGGCTACACCTTC.

The rearrangement uses TRBV7-2 and TRBJ1-6; 9 bases match TRBD1. CDR1 is SGHTA, CDR2 FQGNSA, per germline. The CDR3 sequence is 14 residues long. With 5 bases clipped from V and 9 bases from J, the junction kept 5 bases outside the gene matches. The CDR3 protein is CASSLDRGGSPLHF. In DNA form, the CDR3 reads TGTGCCAGCAGCCTAGACAGGGGGGGTTCACCCCTCCACTTT.

This chain links TRBV21-1 with TRBJ2-3; the table calls TRBD1, which could not be checked here. TRBV21-1 is tagged as a pseudogene. The CDR3 loop spans 15 amino acids. The CDR3 region has the DNA TGTGCCAGCAGCGAACAGGTACCCCAGGCAGATACGCAGTATTTT. The encoded protein is CASSEQVPQADTQYF.

The chain has TRBV30 and TRBJ2-3; the match to TRBD2 covers 7 bases. Germline loops: CDR1 GTSNPN, CDR2 SVGIG (reference sequence). Losses at the gene ends were 3 bases for V and 2 bases for J; bases not matched to a gene: 5. The CDR3 is 14 residues long. Written as DNA, the CDR3 is TGTGCCTGGAGGGGAGGGCTAAACACAGATACGCAGTATTTT. Encoded protein: CAWRGGLNTDTQYF.

The chain carries TRBV6-5 and TRBJ2-2; TRBD1 aligns across 7 bases. The V gene's germline CDR1 is MNHEY and CDR2 SVGAGI. The CDR3 totals 14 residues. Trimming at V came to 6 bases and at J to 4 bases, leaving 5 bases not matched to a gene. This CDR3 is CASSLHRGTGELFF. CDR3 bases: TGTGCCAGCAGCCTCCACAGGGGCACCGGGGAGCTGTTTTTT.

The chain has TRBV6-5 and TRBJ2-7; possible D gene TRBD1, 6 bases. CDR1 and CDR2 from the germline V gene are MNHEY and SVGAGI. This CDR3 contains 13 residues. Trimming took off 2 bases at V and 3 bases at J, with 8 bases between the two ends. Written as DNA, the CDR3 is TGTGCCAGCAGTTACGCCAGGGGCTACGAGCAGTACTTC. It translates to CASSYARGYEQYF.

The chain uses TRBV6-5 and TRBJ2-1; 10 nucleotides match TRBD2. J was trimmed by 4 bases and V by 4 bases; bases with no gene match: 4. Germline CDR1 and CDR2: MNHEY and SVGAGI. The CDR3 is 15 amino acids. The CDR3 region has the DNA TGTGCCAGCAGTTGGACTAGCGGTATATACAATGAGCAGTTCTTC. Amino acids: CASSWTSGIYNEQFF.

The chain links TRBV4-1 to TRBJ1-2, with TRBD1 as a possible D gene (5 bases). This CDR3 has 15 residues. Germline CDR1 is MGHRA and CDR2 is YSYEKL. Trimming stripped 3 bases from V and 4 bases from J, with 15 bases between. In DNA, the CDR3 is TGCGCCAGCAGCCAGGGGGGAGGGGAGACCTATGGCTACACCTTC. It codes for CASSQGGGETYGYTF.

The V and J genes are TRBV28 and TRBJ2-4; a possible D gene is TRBD2 (6 bases). CDR3 length equals 14 residues. The V and J ends lost 6 bases and 5 bases respectively, with 14 bases between them. The germline CDR1 and CDR2 sequences are MDHEN and SYDVKM. This CDR3 is CASRPDYAQNIQYF. Written as DNA, the CDR3 is TGTGCCAGCAGGCCGGACTACGCCCAAAACATTCAGTACTTC.

This clone was seen only a few times. This chain uses TRBV7-2 with TRBJ2-7; no reliable D call. The germline gives CDR1 SGHTA, CDR2 FQGNSA. The length of the CDR3 is 13 residues. The germline V and J ends were trimmed by 2 bases and 6 bases, with 11 bases remaining between them. The CDR3 DNA sequence: TGTGCCAGCAGCTTACAGATTTACACCGAGCAGTACTTC. Amino acids: CASSLQIYTEQYF.

The V gene is TRBV6-6, the J gene TRBJ1-5; D perhaps matches TRBD1 (5 bases). This CDR3 is 16 amino acids long. V lost 2 bases to trimming and J lost 0 bases, with 11 bases between them. Looked up from germline, CDR1 is MNHNY and CDR2 is SVGAGI (reference sequence). CDR3 nucleotides: TGTGCCAGCAGTTACATAGGGGTCAATAGCAATCAGCCCCAGCATTTT. Amino acids: CASSYIGVNSNQPQHF.